This is a list of T cell receptor beta chains from one sample in a study of radiotherapy plus CTLA-4 blockade in lung cancer. The table came from immunoSEQ multiplex PCR; TCRdb's copy has only in-frame clones and leaves some out. The sample consists of about 60,000 clones, around 80% of them appearing once. Source: peripheral blood, taken from a patient treated with radiotherapy plus ipilimumab. These receptors were taken from a human donor with non-small cell lung cancer who had a partial response to radiotherapy plus ipilimumab. CDR3s include the opening cysteine and the closing phenylalanine or tryptophan. A D gene is named only where the DNA matches it firmly. Size tells how often a clone was seen (once, few, many) or the class of an expanded clone, and some rows leave it out.

v_gene,j_gene,d_gene,abundance,CDR3aa,CDR3nt
TRBV2,TRBJ1-2,-,many,CASSEQRSTYGYTF,TGTGCCAGCAGTGAACAGCGTTCAACCTATGGCTACACCTTC
TRBV5-1,TRBJ1-1,-,few,CASSFEGSSITEAFF,TGCGCCAGCAGCTTCGAGGGATCAAGCATCACTGAAGCTTTCTTT
TRBV19,TRBJ2-2,TRBD1,few,CASSISGGRAGELFF,TGTGCCAGTAGTATATCAGGGGGCCGTGCCGGGGAGCTGTTTTTT
TRBV10-3,TRBJ2-7,TRBD2,-,CALRAGTSDSYEQYF,TGTGCCCTCCGGGCCGGGACTAGCGACTCCTACGAGCAGTACTTC
TRBV6-5,TRBJ2-3,-,-,CASSSGQIADTQYF,TGTGCCAGCAGCTCCGGACAGATCGCAGATACGCAGTATTTT
TRBV28,TRBJ2-7,-,few,CASRQTGTGEQYF,TGTGCCAGCAGGCAAACAGGGACGGGGGAGCAGTACTTC
TRBV7-2,TRBJ2-2,TRBD2,-,CASSSRGAGGPNTGELFF,TGTGCCAGCAGCTCACGGGGAGCGGGGGGTCCGAACACCGGGGAGCTGTTTTTT
TRBV7-6,TRBJ2-5,TRBD2,-,CASSSLAGGSGETQYF,TGTGCCAGCAGCTCCTTAGCGGGGGGGAGTGGAGAGACCCAGTACTTC
TRBV5-1,TRBJ1-2,TRBD1,-,CASSFDGQGLGGYTF,TGCGCCAGCAGCTTCGATGGACAGGGGCTTGGCGGCTACACCTTC
TRBV7-6,TRBJ2-7,-,-,CASSLDTGFTYEQYF,TGTGCCAGCAGCTTAGATACGGGGTTTACCTACGAGCAGTACTTC
TRBV5-6,TRBJ2-7,TRBD1,-,CASSLGTGMSEQYF,TGTGCCAGCAGCTTGGGGACAGGGATGTCCGAGCAGTACTTC
TRBV5-4,TRBJ2-2,-,-,CASSLVPGAGELFF,TGTGCCAGCAGCTTGGTACCCGGGGCCGGGGAGCTGTTTTTT
TRBV6-1,TRBJ2-5,-,-,CASSGSGSQETQYF,TGTGCCAGCAGTGGCAGCGGGTCCCAAGAGACCCAGTACTTC
TRBV7-3,TRBJ2-2,-,-,CASSLREEPGELFF,TGTGCCAGCAGCCTCCGGGAAGAACCCGGGGAGCTGTTTTTT
TRBV7-8,TRBJ1-5,TRBD1,once,CASSLAGLRGKYSNQPQHF,TGTGCCAGCAGCTTAGCGGGGCTCAGGGGGAAATATAGCAATCAGCCCCAGCATTTT
TRBV7-2,TRBJ1-3,-,-,CASSPLAGGSSGNTIYF,TGTGCCAGCAGCCCCTTGGCGGGGGGCTCCTCTGGAAACACCATATATTTT
TRBV6-1,TRBJ2-4,-,-,CASSEEGGYIQYF,TGTGCCAGCAGTGAAGAGGGGGGGTACATTCAGTACTTC
TRBV6-4,TRBJ2-3,-,-,CASSDPQRHCDISDTQYF,TGTGCCAGCAGTGACCCACAACGGCACTGCGACATCTCAGATACGCAGTATTTT
TRBV7-9,TRBJ1-6,-,-,CASRGGTENSPLHF,TGTGCCAGCAGGGGGGGGACTGAGAATTCACCCCTCCACTTT
TRBV6-5,TRBJ2-3,TRBD2,-,CASSASGGASDTQYF,TGTGCCAGCAGTGCTAGCGGGGGGGCCTCAGATACGCAGTATTTT
TRBV5-5,TRBJ2-5,TRBD2,-,CASSLGRLVAGVTQYF,TGTGCCAGCAGCTTGGGTCGGTTGGTAGCGGGGGTTACCCAGTACTTC
TRBV5-4,TRBJ1-2,-,few,CASSLASDKTNYGYTF,TGTGCCAGCAGCTTGGCCTCGGACAAAACTAACTATGGCTACACCTTC
TRBV14,TRBJ2-5,-,-,CASSRSGTQYF,TGTGCCAGCAGCCGCTCCGGGACCCAGTACTTC
TRBV4-2,TRBJ1-2,-,few,CASSQDRGVGYTF,TGTGCCAGCAGCCAAGATCGGGGGGTTGGCTACACCTTC
TRBV5-3,TRBJ1-5,-,-,CARSHGPGLGSNQPQHF,TGTGCCAGAAGCCACGGCCCAGGGTTGGGGAGCAATCAGCCCCAGCATTTT
TRBV5-1,TRBJ2-7,-,-,CASSSNTAVSYEQYF,TGCGCCAGCAGCTCGAACACAGCCGTCTCCTACGAGCAGTACTTC
TRBV28,TRBJ2-2,TRBD1,-,CASSVQGSTGELFF,TGTGCCAGCAGCGTACAGGGGAGCACCGGGGAGCTGTTTTTT
TRBV5-1,TRBJ2-2,-,-,CASSLQGFTGELFF,TGCGCCAGCAGCTTGCAGGGTTTCACCGGGGAGCTGTTTTTT
TRBV7-3,TRBJ2-1,TRBD2,-,CASSLRSGGTGNEQFF,TGTGCCAGCAGCTTAAGGTCGGGGGGGACCGGGAATGAGCAGTTCTTC
TRBV9,TRBJ1-6,-,-,CASSLLAESHNSPLHF,TGTGCCAGCAGCCTACTAGCGGAATCGCATAATTCACCCCTCCACTTT
TRBV29-1,TRBJ1-2,-,-,CSVEDAGLGAGGYTF,TGCAGCGTTGAAGACGCAGGGTTGGGGGCAGGAGGCTACACCTTC
TRBV15,TRBJ1-4,-,-,CATSRGVRGANEKLFF,TGTGCCACCAGCAGAGGGGTCAGGGGTGCTAATGAAAAACTGTTTTTT
TRBV19,TRBJ1-2,-,-,CASSPGHSANYGYTF,TGTGCCAGTAGTCCGGGACACTCAGCTAACTATGGCTACACCTTC
TRBV5-5,TRBJ2-6,TRBD1,-,CASSSGQVISGANVLTF,TGTGCCAGCAGCTCGGGACAGGTTATCTCTGGGGCCAACGTCCTGACTTTC
TRBV18,TRBJ1-2,-,-,CASSPPVLEYGYTF,TGTGCCAGCTCACCACCGGTTCTGGAGTATGGCTACACCTTC
TRBV10-2,TRBJ2-7,-,-,CASSFTGFDEQYF,TGCGCCAGCAGTTTCACAGGGTTTGACGAGCAGTACTTC
TRBV2,TRBJ2-7,-,-,CASRPATGPYEQYF,TGTGCCAGCAGACCTGCGACAGGCCCCTACGAGCAGTACTTC
TRBV18,TRBJ2-7,TRBD2,-,CASSPREGLGEQYF,TGTGCCAGCTCACCAAGGGAGGGGCTTGGCGAGCAGTACTTC
TRBV28,TRBJ1-1,-,few,CASSLSVLTEAFF,TGTGCCAGCAGTTTATCAGTGCTCACTGAAGCTTTCTTT
TRBV5-1,TRBJ1-1,TRBD1,-,CASSWAGGSNTEAFF,TGCGCCAGCAGCTGGGCAGGGGGATCGAACACTGAAGCTTTCTTT
TRBV2,TRBJ1-5,-,-,CASSENKNSNQPQHF,TGTGCCAGCAGTGAAAACAAAAATAGCAATCAGCCCCAGCATTTT
TRBV6-1,TRBJ2-1,TRBD2,few,CASFEAGAHEQFF,TGTGCCAGTTTCGAAGCGGGAGCACATGAGCAGTTCTTC
TRBV29-1,TRBJ2-5,-,once,CSAKTGRFSETQYF,TGCAGCGCTAAGACAGGGAGGTTTTCGGAGACCCAGTACTTC
TRBV5-1,TRBJ1-5,TRBD1,-,CASSLGQGTQPQHF,TGCGCCAGCAGCTTGGGACAGGGCACTCAGCCCCAGCATTTT
TRBV19,TRBJ2-7,TRBD1,-,CASSMGTGDLPYEQYF,TGTGCCAGTAGTATGGGGACAGGGGACCTACCCTACGAGCAGTACTTC
TRBV5-6,TRBJ2-6,-,-,CASSPRGTVSGANVLTF,TGTGCCAGCAGCCCACGAGGCACTGTCTCTGGGGCCAACGTCCTGACTTTC
TRBV19,TRBJ2-3,TRBD2,once,CASSPTSTRGGFVTQYF,TGTGCCAGTAGTCCTACGTCTACGCGGGGGGGCTTTGTTACGCAGTATTTT
TRBV29-1,TRBJ2-5,-,-,CSVQVGQETQYF,TGCAGCGTTCAGGTGGGCCAAGAGACCCAGTACTTC
TRBV6-1,TRBJ2-7,TRBD1,once,CASREGTGLEQYF,TGTGCCAGCAGGGAGGGGACAGGGCTCGAGCAGTACTTC
TRBV5-1,TRBJ2-5,-,-,CASSLGRETQYF,TGCGCCAGCTCTCTAGGGAGGGAGACCCAGTACTTC
TRBV5-1,TRBJ2-3,-,-,CASSLAGTDTQYF,TGCGCCAGCAGCTTGGCGGGCACAGATACGCAGTATTTT
TRBV29-1,TRBJ2-7,TRBD1,few,CSVEGQSYEQYF,TGCAGCGTTGAGGGACAGTCCTACGAGCAGTACTTC
TRBV6-5,TRBJ1-5,-,-,CASRARVSGNQPQHF,TGTGCCAGCAGGGCCAGGGTGTCGGGCAATCAGCCCCAGCATTTT
TRBV28,TRBJ2-7,TRBD2,-,CASSNLSGGASREQYF,TGTGCCAGCAGCAACTTAAGCGGGGGGGCCTCCCGCGAGCAGTACTTC